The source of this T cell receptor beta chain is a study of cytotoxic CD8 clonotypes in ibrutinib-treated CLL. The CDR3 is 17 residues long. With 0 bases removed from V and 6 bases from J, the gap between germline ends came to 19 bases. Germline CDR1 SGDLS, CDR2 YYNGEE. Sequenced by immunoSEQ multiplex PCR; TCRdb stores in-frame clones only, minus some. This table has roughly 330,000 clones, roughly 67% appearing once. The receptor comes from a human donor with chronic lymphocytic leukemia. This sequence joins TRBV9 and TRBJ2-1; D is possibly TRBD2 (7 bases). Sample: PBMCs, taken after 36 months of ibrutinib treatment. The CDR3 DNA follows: TGTGCCAGCAGCGTAGTCAGGGGCCCAGCGGGAACCAATGAGCAGTTCTTC. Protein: CASSVVRGPAGTNEQFF. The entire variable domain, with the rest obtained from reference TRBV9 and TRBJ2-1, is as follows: DSGVTQTPKHLITATGQRVTLRCSPRSGDLSVYWYQQSLDQGLQFLIQYYNGEERAKGNILERFSAQQFPDLHSELNLSSLELGDSALYFCASSVVRGPAGTNEQFFGPGTRLTVL.